These 8 T cell receptor beta chains were all obtained from the same sample, sequenced in a study of blood T cells in healthy people across ages (dated by TCRdb to between 2015 and 2016). Receptor amplification or capture employed 5' RACE. Reads for this sample came from an Illumina HiSeq 2500. A second PCR of roughly 7 to 11 cycles was performed with a sample-barcoded 5' primer and a J-beta primer mix. TCRdb applied fastp at Q25 and MiXCR to the public reads, then kept only in-frame beta chains. Every CDR3 protein is listed once, alongside the most common genes and DNA of its rows. For this sample the table gives 700,000 to 1,000,000 distinct CDR3 sequences, of which around 45% were detected only once. The ten top clones hold about a fifth of the sample. The specimen was blood. The receptors were sampled from a man aged 55-75 years in good health.

This clonotype turned up a few times. This rearrangement joins TRBV29-1 to TRBJ1-3, with TRBD1 matching over 7 bases. CDR3 length equals 15 residues. CDR1 is SQVTM, CDR2 ANQGSEA, per germline. V was clipped by 1 base and J by 0 bases; unmatched bases: 3. The CDR3 sequence is CSVEVGQVSGNTIYF. In nucleotides, the CDR3 is TGCAGCGTTGAAGTCGGACAGGTCTCTGGAAACACCATATATTTT.

This clonotype came up a few times. This rearrangement joins TRBV11-2 to TRBJ1-2; 7 positions match TRBD1. V shed 6 bases and J 3 bases; nucleotides not matched to a gene: 4. The germline V gene has CDR1 SGHAT and CDR2 FQNNGV. The CDR3 sequence is 13 residues long. CDR3 protein: CASSQGQDYGYTF. DNA for the CDR3: TGTGCCAGCAGTCAAGGACAGGACTATGGCTACACCTTC.

A note on this clonotype: The junction departs from germline at one end; a sequencing error may be responsible. The chain couples TRBV15 to TRBJ2-3; possibly TRBD2 for D (6 bases). There are 14 residues in the CDR3. Germline-derived CDR1 and CDR2 are LNHNV and YYDKDF (reference sequence). As DNA, the CDR3 is TGTGCCACCAGCAGAGGGGACTTCACAGATACGCGGTATTTT. Protein sequence: CATSRGDFTDTRYF.

The rearrangement links TRBV28 to TRBJ1-5; possible D gene TRBD1, 5 bases. The germline V gene encodes CDR1 MDHEN and CDR2 SYDVKM. Trimming pared 4 bases from V and 3 bases from J, leaving 16 bases between. The CDR3 runs 16 residues. CDR3 in amino acids: CASSSPDTAANQPQHF. DNA of the CDR3: TGTGCCAGCAGTTCCCCGGACACGGCAGCCAATCAGCCCCAGCATTTT.

The chain employs TRBV20-1 and TRBJ1-2, with D unclear. Trimming left V 0 bases short and J 6 bases short, with 5 bases between. Germline CDR1 is DFQATT and CDR2 is SNEGSKA (reference sequence). The CDR3 has 11 amino acids. The CDR3 protein is CSARDKDGYTF. CDR3 sequence (DNA): TGCAGTGCTAGAGATAAGGATGGCTACACCTTC.

This chain links TRBV20-1 with TRBJ2-1; weak D call: TRBD2 (5 bases). Looked up from germline, CDR1 is DFQATT and CDR2 is SNEGSKA (reference sequence). V lost 5 bases and J lost 3, with 8 bases in between. CDR3 length: 12 residues. The CDR3 here is CSADRDYNEQFF. The CDR3 DNA reads TGCAGTGCTGATCGGGACTACAATGAGCAGTTCTTC.

V usage is TRBV5-1 and J usage is TRBJ1-1; tentative D call: TRBD1 (5 bases). Germline loops: CDR1 SGHRS, CDR2 YFSETQ. V dropped 0 bases and J dropped 6 bases, with 15 bases sitting between them. The CDR3 sequence is 15 residues long. CDR3 protein: CASSLGQGKGSEAFF. CDR3 DNA sequence: TGCGCCAGCAGCTTGGGGCAGGGAAAAGGCTCTGAAGCTTTCTTT.

The rearrangement joins TRBV6-6 to TRBJ2-1; 10 bases agree with TRBD1. The CDR3 has 16 amino acids. With 0 bases clipped from V and 8 bases from J, the junction kept 7 bases outside the gene matches. Germline CDR1 reads MNHNY; CDR2 reads SVGAGI (reference sequence). The CDR3 DNA reads TGTGCCAGCAGTTACTCAAGTGGGACAGGGGATTATGAGCAGTTCTTC. Its protein product is CASSYSSGTGDYEQFF.